This T cell receptor (beta chain) was captured by sequencing in a study of vaccination effects on CD4 cells after COVID-19. At the level of the study: Participants received two doses of either the BNT162b2 or mRNA-1273 vaccine.

The assay was immunoSEQ multiplex PCR, and TCRdb's table has in-frame clones only and misses some. The repertoire holds approximately 30,000 clones, with approximately 68% as singletons. About this clone: Its antigen is unknown.

Before any sequencing was done, the ViraFEST assay used viral peptide pools to expand antigen-specific CD4+ T cells. Investigators separated out CD4+ T cells once approximately 10 days of culture had passed. Culturing of a few million PBMC per well took place with around 9.4 IU/ml IL-2 and about 9.3 ug/ml peptides. The V gene's germline CDR1 is MNHNY and CDR2 SVGAGI (reference sequence). CDR3 length: 15 amino acids. V trimming: 8 bases; J trimming: 4 bases; junction bases outside the gene matches: 12. The chain joins TRBV6-6 to TRBJ1-1; 8 bases fit TRBD1. This specimen consisted of CD4+ T cells from PBMCs cultured with HCoV-229E spike peptides, obtained before COVID-19 vaccination. The TCR originated in a human donor who received a COVID-19 vaccine. CDR3 residues: CASHNTGGRSTEAFF. Written as DNA, the CDR3 is TGTGCCAGCCATAACACAGGGGGAAGGAGCACTGAAGCTTTCTTT.